The rows below give T cell receptor beta chains drawn from one sample of a study of early T cells in non-severe SARS-CoV-2 infection. TCRdb reprocessed the 5' RACE reads via MiXCR and lists one record per CDR3 protein. The table lists around 55,000 distinct CDR3 sequences, 9.5% to 15% of them singletons, with 1.1% to 1.5% in the top ten. Sequencing was performed on whole blood. The receptors here all came from an adult who was a healthcare worker with PCR-confirmed SARS-CoV-2 infection or an uninfected control (not recorded which). Both conserved end residues are part of each CDR3. The order of the fields is V gene, J gene, D gene, CDR3 protein. The D gene is left open where the match is weak.

TRBV18	TRBJ1-5	TRBD1	CASSPQNQGAKQPQHF
TRBV11-2	TRBJ2-3	TRBD2	CASSPRAGGYTDTQYF
TRBV12-3/TRBV12-4	TRBJ1-5	NA	CASSPGEYSNQPQHF
TRBV7-2	TRBJ2-6	NA	CASSLRRASGYTGANVLTF
TRBV19	TRBJ2-3	NA	CASRTIGPGDTQYF
TRBV30	TRBJ1-2	NA	CAWMAERGWYGYTF
TRBV7-2	TRBJ2-1	NA	CASSLGRETYNEQFF
TRBV10-3	TRBJ1-6	NA	CAISGTGLPLHF
TRBV14	TRBJ2-1	TRBD1	CASSPDRVAYNEQFF
TRBV15	TRBJ2-7	TRBD2	CATSRGRLGTSGSYEQYF
TRBV30	TRBJ1-5	NA	CAWSRDNNQPQHF
TRBV5-6	TRBJ1-2	TRBD1	CASSSGDRGGYGYTF
TRBV7-9	TRBJ1-1	NA	CASSIYSRMAFF
TRBV3-1	TRBJ1-2	NA	CASSQDLVRVRGYTF
TRBV6-1	TRBJ2-5	TRBD1	CASSESRTGAETQYF
TRBV20-1	TRBJ2-6	NA	CSAPRARGGSGANVLTF
TRBV20-1	TRBJ2-4	NA	CSVKGSKNIQYF
TRBV10-3	TRBJ2-6	TRBD1	CAISVGQENDGANVLTF
TRBV30	TRBJ2-2	NA	CAWSVDRGTGELFF
TRBV9	TRBJ1-4	NA	CASSYRVGEKLFF
TRBV7-8	TRBJ1-5	NA	CASSLEGESVSQPQHF
TRBV7-9	TRBJ1-3	NA	CASSQHGALGNTIYF
TRBV28	TRBJ1-1	NA	CASSLLGNTEAFF
TRBV5-6	TRBJ1-2	NA	CASSLVAGPDGYTF
TRBV6-1	TRBJ1-1	TRBD1	CASSQGTGSGLDTEAFF